The TCR beta chain under discussion was sequenced for a study of T cells expressing NK-cell markers. Germline lookup yields CDR1 SGHDT and CDR2 YYEEEE. CDR3 size: 17 residues. Notes on this clonotype: Its antigen is as yet unknown.

TCRdb reanalyzed the 5' RACE reads and collapses them to one entry per CDR3 protein, without DNA. This sample's table has around 550,000 distinct CDR3 sequences. General study points: Specificity for HCMV among expanded NKG2C+ T cell clones was not established.

The V call is TRBV5-6, the J call TRBJ2-7; TCRdb indicates TRBD1, and absent DNA this call remains unverified. The sequenced material came from blood T cells: a sorted CD56 or NKG2C T cell subset, CD4+ or CD8+ T cells, or bulk PBMC T cells (not recorded which). This receptor was taken from a man between 18 and 35 years old in good health. The CDR3 is CASSSRGGTAIRYEQYF.